A selection of T cell receptor beta chains follows, all from one sample in a study of blood T cell repertoires in COVID-19. Only in-frame clones appear in the TCRdb table, and some are missing; sequencing was by immunoSEQ multiplex PCR. The repertoire holds some 380,000 clones, approximately 88% seen once, with approximately 2.1% in the top ten. The sample consisted of PBMCs or T cells enriched from blood (not recorded which). Source of these receptors: a woman in her thirties or forties with acute COVID-19. Both conserved end residues are part of each CDR3. Fields, in order: clone size, D gene, V gene, J gene, CDR3 protein, CDR3 DNA. A D gene is named only where the DNA matches it firmly. Clone size is stated in some rows and not others, as once, few, many or a class when expanded.

>-|-|TRBV24-1|TRBJ2-7
CATSKDGGYEQYF
TGTGCCACCAGTAAAGACGGAGGGTACGAGCAGTACTTC
>-|-|TRBV3-1/TRBV3-2|TRBJ1-2
CASTDPGDGYTF
TGTGCCAGCACCGACCCAGGGGATGGCTACACCTTC
>-|TRBD2|TRBV27|TRBJ2-3
CASSFDSGGAADTQYF
TGTGCCAGCAGTTTTGATAGCGGGGGGGCCGCAGATACGCAGTATTTT
>-|-|TRBV4-2|TRBJ1-2
CASSPPNEGGDGYTF
TGTGCCAGCAGCCCCCCTAACGAAGGGGGAGATGGCTACACCTTC
>-|-|TRBV5-1|TRBJ2-1
CASSLKPPVGEWDEQFF
TGCGCCAGCAGCTTAAAGCCCCCAGTCGGGGAATGGGATGAGCAGTTCTTC
>-|TRBD1|TRBV10-2|TRBJ2-7
CASSDPGQDYEQYF
TGCGCCAGCAGTGACCCCGGACAGGATTACGAGCAGTACTTC
>-|TRBD2|TRBV7-9|TRBJ2-5
CASTHGLAGGGETQYF
TGTGCCAGCACCCACGGACTAGCGGGGGGTGGAGAGACCCAGTACTTC
>-|TRBD2|TRBV7-9|TRBJ2-2
CASSFALAANTGELFF
TGTGCCAGCAGCTTCGCTCTAGCGGCGAACACCGGGGAGCTGTTTTTT
>-|-|TRBV19|TRBJ2-7
CASSISQGTSYEQYF
TGTGCCAGTAGTATAAGCCAGGGGACCTCCTACGAGCAGTACTTC
>few|TRBD1|TRBV9|TRBJ1-3
CASSWDRGGNTIYF
TGTGCCAGCAGTTGGGACAGGGGGGGAAACACCATATATTTT
>few|TRBD2|TRBV7-9|TRBJ2-1
CASRLAGGHVNEQFF
TGTGCCAGCAGGTTAGCGGGGGGGCACGTCAATGAGCAGTTCTTC
>-|TRBD1|TRBV6-6|TRBJ1-5
CASRPGGYGQPQHF
TGTGCCAGCAGACCAGGGGGCTACGGTCAGCCCCAGCATTTT
>-|TRBD2|TRBV27|TRBJ2-7
CASSQLAAPNEQYF
TGTGCCAGCAGTCAACTAGCGGCCCCCAACGAGCAGTACTTC
>-|-|TRBV5-1|TRBJ2-3
CASSPTTPTDTQYF
TGCGCCAGCAGCCCGACTACACCCACAGATACGCAGTATTTT
>-|-|TRBV29-1|TRBJ2-3
CSAPSTDTQYF
TGCAGCGCCCCTAGCACAGATACGCAGTATTTT
>-|-|TRBV3-1/TRBV3-2|TRBJ2-5
CASSALRRKKETQYF
TGTGCCAGCAGCGCTTTACGGAGAAAGAAAGAGACCCAGTACTTC
>-|-|TRBV2|TRBJ2-7
CASTKGQRGYEQYF
TGTGCCAGCACCAAAGGACAGAGGGGCTACGAGCAGTACTTC
>-|TRBD1|TRBV4-1|TRBJ1-1
CASSQDTPTGGMGTEAFF
TGCGCCAGCAGCCAAGATACCCCCACAGGGGGTATGGGGACTGAAGCTTTCTTT
>-|-|TRBV2|TRBJ1-6
CASTGNNSPLHF
TGTGCCAGCACGGGGAATAATTCACCCCTCCACTTT
>-|-|TRBV5-4|TRBJ1-1
CASSLEGSRTEAFF
TGTGCCAGCAGCTTGGAGGGGTCTCGCACTGAAGCTTTCTTT
>-|-|TRBV5-1|TRBJ2-7
CASSLDYQGWLGEQYF
TGCGCCAGCAGCTTGGATTATCAGGGCTGGTTGGGCGAGCAGTACTTC
>-|-|TRBV12-3/TRBV12-4|TRBJ1-4
CASRGVNEKLFF
TGTGCCAGCAGAGGGGTAAATGAAAAACTGTTTTTT
>-|-|TRBV6-1|TRBJ1-1
CASSEGGLGNTEAFF
TGTGCCAGCAGTGAAGGCGGCTTGGGTAACACTGAAGCTTTCTTT
>-|TRBD2|TRBV19|TRBJ2-1
CASRLAGGHEQFF
TGTGCCAGTAGACTAGCGGGGGGGCATGAGCAGTTCTTC
>-|-|TRBV24-1|TRBJ1-2
CATSVSTGGGYTF
TGTGCCACCAGTGTTTCTACGGGAGGAGGCTACACCTTC
>once|-|TRBV19|TRBJ1-5
CASSISDRQNQPQHF
TGTGCCAGTAGTATATCGGACCGACAGAATCAGCCCCAGCATTTT
>-|TRBD2|TRBV3-1/TRBV3-2|TRBJ2-3
CASSQAGLADTQYF
TGTGCCAGCAGCCAAGCCGGACTAGCGGATACGCAGTATTTT
>-|TRBD1|TRBV11-2|TRBJ2-7
CASSRDRITYEQYF
TGTGCCAGCAGCAGGGACAGGATTACTTACGAGCAGTACTTC
>-|TRBD1|TRBV5-5|TRBJ1-4
CASSERTGGVEKLFF
TGTGCCAGCAGCGAACGGACAGGGGGAGTTGAAAAACTGTTTTTT
>-|-|TRBV15|TRBJ2-7
CATSGLTYEQYF
TGTGCCACCTCCGGACTGACCTACGAGCAGTACTTC
>-|-|TRBV4-1|TRBJ2-4
CASSQDRVSGNIQYF
TGCGCCAGCAGCCAAGATCGGGTTAGCGGAAACATTCAGTACTTC
>-|-|TRBV27|TRBJ1-1
CASSFHTSGTEAFF
TGTGCCAGCAGTTTCCACACCTCGGGGACTGAAGCTTTCTTT
>-|TRBD2|TRBV2|TRBJ2-5
CASSSAGGTQETQYF
TGTGCCAGCAGCTCCGCGGGGGGCACCCAAGAGACCCAGTACTTC